The clone carrying this T cell receptor (beta chain) was seen a few times. Its antigen is as yet unknown. TCRdb reprocessed the 5' RACE reads with MiXCR, giving one entry per CDR3 protein. Of nearly 50,000 distinct CDR3 sequences in the sample, 7.5% to 8% were seen once. This CDR3 region has 15 residues. V dropped 5 bases and J dropped 4 bases, with 12 bases sitting between them. This specimen comes from a study of spatial heterogeneity in lung cancer. Study background: In raw reads, more than 8.5 appearances on average were recorded for each unique TCR and UMI combination.

Indicated time point: sample taken at primary tumor resection. Material for sequencing was whole RNA from tumor, nontumor lung or frozen PBMC, left unsorted. Regarding the study as a whole: In blood, ubiquitous expanded tumor TCRs appeared more at resection than follow-up.

The receptor comes from a female donor with early-stage non-small cell lung cancer. The gene calls are TRBV12-3 or TRBV12-4 and TRBJ2-6, with a tentative D call TRBD2 (5 bases). The sample consisted of PBMCs, taken at surgery. The CDR3 sequence is CASSEGRAGANVLTF. DNA of the CDR3: TGTGCCAGCAGTGAGGGTAGGGCCGGGGCCAACGTCCTGACTTTC.